This T cell receptor beta chain was documented in a study of post-analysis software for immune sequencing data. The V gene's germline CDR1 is SGHVS and CDR2 FNYEAQ. The CDR3 is made up of 16 amino acids. Trimming removed 5 bases from V and 6 bases from J, with 17 bases in between. Study results and limitations: With TRBV5-6, TRBV5-1 and TRBV20-1 included, about 5 TRBV segments were more frequent in patients than in controls.

Unique molecular identifiers featured in each of the TCR beta cDNA libraries. TCRdb ran MiXCR on the PCR reads and lists one entry per CDR3 protein. The profile covers 170,000 or so distinct CDR3 sequences, with about 29% appearing a single time and approximately 1.4% taken by the ten largest. For this clonotype: Antigen unknown.

This receptor was taken from a girl between 10 and 17 years old with multiple sclerosis. This chain connects TRBV7-6 to TRBJ1-6; D not resolved. Material: blood. CDR3 sequence reads: CASSKHSDGSNSPLHF. CDR3 bases: TGTGCCAGCAGCAAGCATTCCGACGGCAGTAATTCACCCCTCCACTTT.